This T cell receptor beta chain was found in a study of CD8 T cells in Susac syndrome. From blood CD8+ and CD4+ T cells, TCR beta sequences were generated. cDNA came from about 0.46 to 1 ug RNA primed by random hexamers. immunoSEQ multiplex PCR amplified TCR beta CDR3 across 54 Vbeta, 13 Jbeta. TCRdb recomputed calls from the immunoSEQ multiplex PCR reads with MiXCR, one row per CDR3 protein. The sample lists about 150,000 distinct CDR3 sequences, roughly nine tenths occurring once. The sequencing input was CD4+ T cells from PBMCs. The origin of this receptor is a human donor in good health.

CDR3 in amino acids: CASRRQENTIYF. Here the CDR3 DNA reads TGTGCCAGCAGAAGACAGGAAAACACCATATATTTT. The J gene is TRBJ1-3, the V gene TRBV28, with a weak D call TRBD1 (6 bases). Germline CDR1 and CDR2: MDHEN and SYDVKM. The CDR3 has 12 amino acids. V was shortened by 6 bases and J by 6 bases, with 9 bases between the two germline ends.